Presented here are 31 T cell receptor beta chains from one specimen sequenced in a study of sequential checkpoint blockade in melanoma. Repertoires were generated with immunoSEQ multiplex PCR, while TCRdb's copy carries only in-frame clones and drops some. Of 31,000 or so clones in the sample, approximately 86% are singletons; the top ten hold around a fifth. Described treatment: randomized to nivolumab then ipilimumab (arm A) or the reverse (arm B). Source: CD8+ T cells sorted from blood (inferred from file names), taken from a patient given nivolumab and ipilimumab in sequence. The receptors were sampled from a human donor with melanoma.

The rearrangement uses TRBV7-9 and TRBJ2-2, with D uncertain. Germline assignment: CDR1 SEHNR and CDR2 FQNEAQ (reference sequence). V shed 1 base and J shed 1 base, with 7 bases lying between them. The length of the CDR3 is 15 residues. This CDR3 reads CASSLVQVNTGELFF. The CDR3 DNA follows: TGTGCCAGCAGCTTAGTTCAGGTGAACACCGGGGAGCTGTTTTTT. Full variable domain (missing parts from reference TRBV7-9 and TRBJ2-2): DTGVSQNPRHKITKRGQNVTFRCDPISEHNRLYWYRQTLGQGPEFLTYFQNEAQLEKSRLLSDRFSAERPKGSFSTLEIQRTEQGDSAMYLCASSLVQVNTGELFFGEGSRLTVL.

This chain connects TRBV6-6 to TRBJ2-5, with D possibly TRBD2 on 7 matching bases. The CDR3 totals 14 residues. Trimming cost V 6 bases and J 5 bases, with 16 bases left between them. The germline V gene encodes CDR1 MNHNY and CDR2 SVGAGI (reference sequence). In DNA, the CDR3 is TGTGCCAGCAGAGAACTACAGGGAGGGGAGACCCAGTACTTC. Its protein is CASRELQGGETQYF.

This chain uses TRBV2 with TRBJ2-5; the match to TRBD2 covers 8 bases. The germline gives CDR1 SNHLY, CDR2 FYNNEI. This CDR3 region has 15 residues. V shed 4 bases, J shed 1 base, and the junction held 5 bases outside the gene matches. The CDR3 DNA reads TGTGCCAGCAGTGCCTCTCTAGCGGGCCAAGAGACCCAGTACTTC. Translated: CASSASLAGQETQYF.

This chain joins TRBV28 and TRBJ2-7; 7 bases map to TRBD1. This CDR3 spans 14 amino acids. The germline CDR1 and CDR2 sequences are MDHEN and SYDVKM. J gave up 2 bases and V 5 bases, and 6 bases lay outside the gene matches. The CDR3 loop is CASSPGTATYEQYF. DNA for the CDR3: TGTGCCAGCAGTCCCGGGACAGCTACCTACGAGCAGTACTTC. Full variable domain (remainder filled in from reference TRBV28 and TRBJ2-7): DVKVTQSSRYLVKRTGEKVFLECVQDMDHENMFWYRQDPGLGLRLIYFSYDVKMKEKGDIPEGYSVSREKKERFSLILESASTNQTSMYLCASSPGTATYEQYFGPGTRLTVT.

The gene calls are TRBV13 and TRBJ1-1; D perhaps matches TRBD1 (5 bases). Looked up from germline, CDR1 is PRHDT and CDR2 is FYEKMQ (reference sequence). CDR3 size: 12 residues. Trimming stripped 5 bases from V and 5 bases from J, with 9 bases between. CDR3 sequence (DNA): TGTGCCAGCAGCCCGGAGGGGACTGAAGCTTTCTTT. Encoded protein: CASSPEGTEAFF.

The CDR3 sequence: CASSPRGMGNQPQHF. CDR3 sequence (DNA): TGTGCCAGCAGCCCCCGGGGGATGGGCAATCAGCCCCAGCATTTT. The V gene is TRBV6-1, the J gene TRBJ1-5; tentative D call: TRBD1 (5 bases). The length of the CDR3 is 15 residues. The germline V and J ends were trimmed by 6 bases and 2 bases, with 14 bases remaining between them. The germline gives CDR1 MNHNS, CDR2 SASEGT.

CDR3 residues: CASSVDRGRTEAFF. The DNA of the CDR3 is TGTGCCAGCAGCGTGGACAGGGGGCGGACTGAAGCTTTCTTT. The chain has TRBV7-8 and TRBJ1-1; 11 nucleotides match TRBD1. The V and J ends lost 5 bases and 5 bases, in that order; junction bases with no gene match: 4. CDR3 length equals 14 residues. Germline V gene lookup returns CDR1 SGHVS and CDR2 FQNEAQ.

The rearrangement joins TRBV30 to TRBJ1-1, with TRBD1 matching over 7 bases. Germline V lookup: CDR1 GTSNPN, CDR2 SVGIG (reference sequence). V was pared by 0 bases and J by 5 bases, with 3 bases of the junction left unmatched. The CDR3 has 13 amino acids. CDR3 nucleotides: TGTGCCTGGAGTGTAGCAGGGGGAACTGAAGCTTTCTTT. Its protein product is CAWSVAGGTEAFF. Together with reference TRBV30 and TRBJ1-1, the CDR3 gives the full variable domain: SQTIHQWPATLVQPVGSPLSLECTVEGTSNPNLYWYRQAAGRGLQLLFYSVGIGQISSEVPQNLSASRPQDRQFILSSKKLLLSDSGFYLCAWSVAGGTEAFFGQGTRLTVV.

The chain joins TRBV7-9 to TRBJ2-3; D remains ambiguous. Trimming shortened V by 5 bases and J by 4 bases, and 16 bases separated the two germline ends. From germline, CDR1 is SEHNR and CDR2 FQNEAQ (reference sequence). This CDR3 is built from 15 residues. CDR3 nucleotide sequence: TGTGCCAGCAGCAGCCGACGGGTTCGCGCAGATACGCAGTATTTT. Translation gives CASSSRRVRADTQYF. Complete variable domain (other parts from reference TRBV7-9 and TRBJ2-3): DTGVSQNPRHKITKRGQNVTFRCDPISEHNRLYWYRQTLGQGPEFLTYFQNEAQLEKSRLLSDRFSAERPKGSFSTLEIQRTEQGDSAMYLCASSSRRVRADTQYFGPGTRLTVL.

J is TRBJ1-2 and V is TRBV30, with unresolved D. The CDR3 is made up of 13 amino acids. CDR1 and CDR2 from the germline V gene are GTSNPN and SVGIG (reference sequence). V was clipped by 0 bases and J by 8 bases, with 13 bases between them. The CDR3 loop reads CAWSVGLPRGYTF. The CDR3 DNA follows: TGTGCCTGGAGTGTCGGACTCCCGCGGGGCTACACCTTC.

The rearrangement links TRBV7-8 to TRBJ2-5; D gene unclear. The CDR3 has 14 amino acids. V was shortened by 1 base and J by 6 bases, with 12 bases between the two germline ends. Germline loops: CDR1 SGHVS, CDR2 FQNEAQ. The CDR3 loop is CASSLVPRGKTQYF. The CDR3, as DNA: TGTGCCAGCAGCTTAGTCCCTCGAGGAAAGACCCAGTACTTC.

This clone was seen more than once but under ten times. CDR3 coding DNA: TGTGCCAGCAGTCCTCCGGTGGGGGACAGGGTTTCTGAAGCTTTCTTT. Encoded protein: CASSPPVGDRVSEAFF. This chain connects TRBV7-9 to TRBJ1-1; 9 bases align to TRBD1. Trimming removed 6 bases from V and 6 bases from J; junction bases left unmatched: 14. This CDR3 contains 16 residues. Germline CDR1 is SEHNR and CDR2 is FQNEAQ (reference sequence).

The chain couples TRBV29-1 to TRBJ2-1; a possible D gene is TRBD2 (6 bases). The CDR3 is 18 amino acids. V was cut by 6 bases and J by 0 bases, with 24 bases left in between. Per germline, CDR1 SQVTM and CDR2 ANQGSEA. CDR3 sequence: CSVGGVRGAAGSYNEQFF. In nucleotides, the CDR3 is TGCAGCGTCGGAGGAGTAAGAGGGGCAGCGGGCTCCTACAATGAGCAGTTCTTC.

This clone appeared once. The chain uses TRBV13 and TRBJ2-5; 9 bases are a match to TRBD2. The CDR3 has 14 residues. Germline trimming cut 5 bases from V and 5 bases from J; bases unmatched to any gene: 6. Germline V gene sequence: CDR1 PRHDT, CDR2 FYEKMQ (reference sequence). In DNA, the CDR3 is TGTGCCAGCAGCCAGGCGGGGGGGCGGGAGACCCAGTACTTC. Amino acids: CASSQAGGRETQYF. Looking up the rest from reference TRBV13 and TRBJ2-5 gives the full variable domain: AAGVIQSPRHLIKEKRETATLKCYPIPRHDTVYWYQQGPGQDPQFLISFYEKMQSDKGSIPDRFSAQQFSDYHSELNMSSLELGDSALYFCASSQAGGRETQYFGPGTRLLVL.

Turning to this clone: Other DNA variants within this sample encode the same CDR3. The V and J genes are TRBV6-6 and TRBJ1-2, with 7 bases aligning to TRBD1. CDR3 length: 13 amino acids. Germline-derived CDR1 and CDR2 are MNHNY and SVGAGI (reference sequence). V dropped 5 bases and J dropped 4; count of bases not matched to a gene: 4. CDR3 amino acids: CASSPAGGYGYTF. The CDR3 bases are TGTGCCAGCAGTCCGGCAGGGGGCTATGGCTACACCTTC.

The chain links TRBV25-1 to TRBJ1-6; no definite D call. The CDR3 length is 15 residues. V dropped 2 bases and J dropped 0 bases, with 5 bases sitting between them. CDR1 and CDR2 from the germline V gene are MGHDK and SYGVNS. The CDR3 DNA sequence: TGTGCCAGCAGTGAAGAGAGCTCCTATAATTCACCCCTCCACTTT. Protein product: CASSEESSYNSPLHF.

By share of the sample, this clone is medium-sized. This sequence joins TRBV15 and TRBJ2-2; the match to TRBD1 covers 7 bases. Trimming removed 5 bases from V and 3 bases from J; junction bases left unmatched: 3. This CDR3 is built from 14 residues. The germline gives CDR1 LNHNV, CDR2 YYDKDF (reference sequence). The CDR3 nucleotides read TGTGCCACCAGCCATACAGGGGACACCGGGGAGCTGTTTTTT. Its protein product is CATSHTGDTGELFF. The whole variable domain, filled in from reference TRBV15 and TRBJ2-2, reads DAMVIQNPRYQVTQFGKPVTLSCSQTLNHNVMYWYQQKSSQAPKLLFHYYDKDFNNEADTPDNFQSRRPNTSFCFLDIRSPGLGDTAMYLCATSHTGDTGELFFGEGSRLTVL.

This clone was counted a few times. This chain links TRBV28 with TRBJ2-5, with 7 bases lining up with TRBD1. The CDR3 is 15 residues long. V gave up 6 bases and J gave up 2 bases; unmatched junction bases: 9. Germline V CDR1 and CDR2: MDHEN, SYDVKM. DNA for the CDR3: TGTGCCAGCAGCCCCGGACAGGAAATACAAGAGACCCAGTACTTC. It codes for CASSPGQEIQETQYF.

The gene calls are TRBV15 and TRBJ1-4, with 7 positions matching TRBD1. Looked up from germline, CDR1 is LNHNV and CDR2 is YYDKDF (reference sequence). CDR3 length equals 13 residues. V was pared by 8 bases and J by 8 bases, with 8 bases of the junction left unmatched. The DNA for the CDR3 is TGTGCCACCTTACAGGGGTTGGAAGAAAAACTGTTTTTT. Encoded protein: CATLQGLEEKLFF.

The rearrangement links TRBV6-5 to TRBJ1-2; the D gene is possibly TRBD1 (5 bases). Germline-derived CDR1 and CDR2 are MNHEY and SVGAGI. The CDR3 covers 15 residues. V was pared by 3 bases and J by 2 bases, with 13 bases between. This CDR3 is CASSYGQGNNYGYTF. The CDR3 DNA reads as TGTGCCAGCAGTTATGGGCAGGGCAACAACTATGGCTACACCTTC.

V and J are TRBV14 and TRBJ2-3; a possible D gene is TRBD1 (5 bases). The CDR3 is made up of 16 amino acids. The germline V and J ends were trimmed by 4 bases and 2 bases, with 16 bases remaining between them. Germline CDR1 SGHDN, CDR2 FVKESK. CDR3: CASSPVRTLNTDTQYF. CDR3 DNA: TGTGCCAGCAGCCCAGTGCGGACACTTAACACAGATACGCAGTATTTT.

DNA for the CDR3: TGTGCCAGCAGCCGGACAGGGGGCGGGGAGACCCAGTACTTC. This codes for CASSRTGGGETQYF. J is TRBJ2-5 and V is TRBV7-8, with TRBD1 matching 11 bases. CDR3 size: 14 residues. The junction had 4 bases not matched to a gene; V was cut back by 5 bases and J by 5 bases. Germline loops: CDR1 SGHVS, CDR2 FQNEAQ.

The rearrangement links TRBV18 to TRBJ2-6; D is possibly TRBD1 (5 bases). In germline, CDR1 is KGHSH, CDR2 LQKENI. This CDR3 has 16 amino acids. V lost 0 bases and J lost 4, with 10 bases in between. CDR3 protein: CASSPPKGVGANVLTF. As DNA, the CDR3 is TGTGCCAGCTCACCACCAAAAGGGGTCGGGGCCAACGTCCTGACTTTC.

This chain uses TRBV5-6 with TRBJ1-1; D gene ambiguous. Germline CDR1 reads SGHDT; CDR2 reads YYEEEE. V gave up 6 bases and J gave up 3 bases, with 12 bases separating them. The CDR3 runs 13 residues. CDR3 protein: CASTPGDYTEAFF. The CDR3 coding sequence is TGTGCCAGCACTCCCGGGGATTACACTGAAGCTTTCTTT.

J is TRBJ2-3 and V is TRBV9, with TRBD2 matching over 12 bases. Trimming at V came to 5 bases and at J to 5 bases, leaving 6 bases not matched to a gene. Germline V gene data show CDR1 as SGDLS and CDR2 as YYNGEE. The CDR3 runs to 15 residues. Written as DNA, the CDR3 is TGTGCCAGCAGTAGTACTAGCGGGGGGATAGATACGCAGTATTTT. Encoded protein: CASSSTSGGIDTQYF.

The V and J genes are TRBV10-1 and TRBJ1-1; 7 bases fit TRBD1. Germline V lookup: CDR1 WNHNN, CDR2 SYGVQD (reference sequence). The CDR3 extends over 13 amino acids. V was clipped by 2 bases and J by 5 bases; unmatched bases: 2. In DNA form, the CDR3 reads TGCGCCAGCAGTGAGCCAGGGGGAACTGAAGCTTTCTTT. It specifies CASSEPGGTEAFF.

The chain carries TRBV27 and TRBJ2-7, with 10 bases aligning to TRBD1. Germline loops: CDR1 MNHEY, CDR2 SMNVEV (reference sequence). The CDR3 covers 15 residues. The ends lost 8 bases at V and 2 bases at J; junction bases unmatched: 9. The CDR3 DNA is TGTGCCAGCGGCCACGGGACAGGGGCACCCTACGAGCAGTACTTC. This gives the protein CASGHGTGAPYEQYF.

By share, this clone counts as medium-sized. The chain links TRBV27 to TRBJ2-7; D is possibly TRBD2 (6 bases). The CDR3 has 14 amino acids. Germline V gene sequence: CDR1 MNHEY, CDR2 SMNVEV (reference sequence). Trimming cost V 8 bases and J 4 bases, with 18 bases left between them. CDR3 region: CASGGSDIRYEQYF. Written as DNA, the CDR3 is TGTGCCAGCGGGGGGTCGGACATCAGGTACGAGCAGTACTTC.

V and J are TRBV7-9 and TRBJ2-7; maybe TRBD1 (6 bases). Trimming removed 0 bases from V and 2 bases from J, with 8 bases in between. Germline loops: CDR1 SEHNR, CDR2 FQNEAQ (reference sequence). The CDR3 is 14 amino acids. The CDR3 is CASSLAPGAYEQYF. In nucleotides, the CDR3 is TGTGCCAGCAGCTTAGCGCCAGGGGCCTACGAGCAGTACTTC.

The chain combines TRBV4-1 with TRBJ1-3; D perhaps matches TRBD1 (6 bases). Germline V gene lookup returns CDR1 MGHRA and CDR2 YSYEKL. The CDR3 covers 18 residues. Trimming removed 0 bases from V and 1 base from J, with 16 bases in between. As DNA, the CDR3 is TGCGCCAGCAGCCAAGAGAGGGCAGGGGATATTTCTGGAAACACCATATATTTT. This sequence encodes CASSQERAGDISGNTIYF.

The V gene is TRBV27, the J gene TRBJ2-7, with 7 bases identical to TRBD1. The junction had 8 bases not matched to a gene; V was cut back by 1 base and J by 2 bases. This CDR3 has 16 amino acids. Germline CDR1 MNHEY, CDR2 SMNVEV (reference sequence). CDR3 coding DNA: TGTGCCAGCAGTTTATGGGACAGCCGTTCCCCCTACGAGCAGTACTTC. It encodes CASSLWDSRSPYEQYF.